This is a list of T cell receptor beta chains from one sample in a study of blood T cell repertoires in COVID-19. This table comes from immunoSEQ multiplex PCR, and its TCRdb copy is limited to in-frame clones, with some not included. This table has about 52,000 clones, approximately 83% appearing once. The sample consisted of peripheral blood. Receptors originate from a man between 65 and 85 years old with active COVID-19. Both conserved end residues are part of each CDR3. A D gene is named only where the DNA matches it firmly. Expanded clones are given a class, and other clones once, few, many or no size at all.

clone_size: -; j_call: TRBJ2-3; d_call: -; v_call: TRBV24-1; cdr3_aa: CATSDLPDTDTQYF; cdr3_nt: TGTGCCACCAGTGATTTGCCAGACACAGATACGCAGTATTTT
clone_size: -; j_call: TRBJ1-2; d_call: TRBD1; v_call: TRBV6-2/TRBV6-3; cdr3_aa: CASSYWDRSYGYTF; cdr3_nt: TGTGCCAGCAGTTACTGGGACAGGAGCTATGGCTACACCTTC
clone_size: few; j_call: TRBJ1-6; d_call: TRBD1; v_call: TRBV5-5; cdr3_aa: CASSPDREDSPLHF; cdr3_nt: TGTGCCAGCAGCCCGGACAGGGAGGATTCACCCCTCCACTTT
clone_size: -; j_call: TRBJ1-4; d_call: -; v_call: TRBV4-1; cdr3_aa: CASSQGGTPDEEKLFF; cdr3_nt: TGCGCCAGCAGCCAGGGGGGGACTCCGGACGAGGAAAAACTGTTTTTT
clone_size: once; j_call: TRBJ2-1; d_call: -; v_call: TRBV5-1; cdr3_aa: CASSLETGQREQFF; cdr3_nt: TGCGCCAGCAGCTTGGAAACAGGGCAGCGTGAGCAGTTCTTC
clone_size: few; j_call: TRBJ1-3; d_call: TRBD1; v_call: TRBV2; cdr3_aa: CASSERQGSGNTIYF; cdr3_nt: TGTGCCAGCAGTGAAAGACAGGGAAGTGGAAACACCATATATTTT
clone_size: few; j_call: TRBJ2-2; d_call: TRBD2; v_call: TRBV5-1; cdr3_aa: CASSRSGDPTGELFF; cdr3_nt: TGCGCCAGCAGCCGAAGCGGGGACCCCACCGGGGAGCTGTTTTTT
clone_size: -; j_call: TRBJ1-5; d_call: -; v_call: TRBV21-1; cdr3_aa: CASIKDREISNQPQHF; cdr3_nt: TGTGCCAGCATAAAAGACAGGGAGATTTCCAATCAGCCCCAGCATTTT
clone_size: -; j_call: TRBJ1-3; d_call: -; v_call: TRBV6-5; cdr3_aa: CASSSTGGNTIYF; cdr3_nt: TGTGCCAGCAGCTCGACGGGTGGAAACACCATATATTTT
clone_size: -; j_call: TRBJ2-1; d_call: TRBD2; v_call: TRBV7-2; cdr3_aa: CASSLASGGANEQFF; cdr3_nt: TGTGCCAGCAGCTTAGCTAGCGGGGGAGCAAATGAGCAGTTCTTC
clone_size: -; j_call: TRBJ1-3; d_call: -; v_call: TRBV5-4; cdr3_aa: CASSPRAGGNTIYF; cdr3_nt: TGTGCCAGCAGCCCCAGGGCGGGAGGAAACACCATATATTTT
clone_size: -; j_call: TRBJ1-6; d_call: TRBD1; v_call: TRBV6-4; cdr3_aa: CASSDGTGNSPLHF; cdr3_nt: TGTGCCAGCAGTGACGGGACAGGGAATTCACCCCTCCACTTT
clone_size: few; j_call: TRBJ1-2; d_call: TRBD1; v_call: TRBV6-2/TRBV6-3; cdr3_aa: CASSIGQAAGYTF; cdr3_nt: TGTGCCAGCAGCATCGGACAGGCCGCTGGCTACACCTTC
clone_size: -; j_call: TRBJ1-2; d_call: -; v_call: TRBV20-1; cdr3_aa: CRIQGNYGYTF; cdr3_nt: TGCAGAATTCAGGGGAACTATGGCTACACCTTC
clone_size: -; j_call: TRBJ1-2; d_call: -; v_call: TRBV12-3/TRBV12-4; cdr3_aa: CASSPGLSGGYTF; cdr3_nt: TGTGCCAGCAGTCCCGGACTTAGCGGCGGCTACACCTTC
clone_size: -; j_call: TRBJ2-4; d_call: TRBD1; v_call: TRBV4-3; cdr3_aa: CASSQRTTGDIQYF; cdr3_nt: TGCGCCAGCAGCCAAAGGACGACAGGGGACATTCAGTACTTC
clone_size: -; j_call: TRBJ2-1; d_call: TRBD1; v_call: TRBV7-6; cdr3_aa: CASSSGQGSYNEQFF; cdr3_nt: TGTGCCAGCAGCTCGGGACAGGGCTCCTACAATGAGCAGTTCTTC
clone_size: -; j_call: TRBJ2-7; d_call: -; v_call: TRBV4-1; cdr3_aa: CASSQGAGAYEQYF; cdr3_nt: TGCGCCAGCAGCCAAGGGGCAGGGGCCTACGAGCAGTACTTC
clone_size: few; j_call: TRBJ1-1; d_call: -; v_call: TRBV7-9; cdr3_aa: CASSPGIGSTEAFF; cdr3_nt: TGTGCCAGCAGCCCCGGGATTGGTAGCACTGAAGCTTTCTTT
clone_size: -; j_call: TRBJ1-1; d_call: -; v_call: TRBV4-3; cdr3_aa: CASSQDGRGNTEAFF; cdr3_nt: TGCGCCAGCAGCCAAGATGGGAGAGGGAACACTGAAGCTTTCTTT
clone_size: -; j_call: TRBJ2-7; d_call: TRBD2; v_call: TRBV5-6; cdr3_aa: CASSWTGTSASYEQYF; cdr3_nt: TGTGCCAGCAGCTGGACCGGGACTAGCGCCTCCTACGAGCAGTACTTC
clone_size: -; j_call: TRBJ1-6; d_call: TRBD1; v_call: TRBV2; cdr3_aa: CASSESRTGNSPLHF; cdr3_nt: TGTGCCAGCAGTGAATCCCGGACAGGAAATTCACCCCTCCACTTT
clone_size: -; j_call: TRBJ2-5; d_call: -; v_call: TRBV15; cdr3_aa: CATSRDKQETQYF; cdr3_nt: TGTGCCACCAGCAGAGACAAACAAGAGACCCAGTACTTC
clone_size: -; j_call: TRBJ2-2; d_call: TRBD2; v_call: TRBV30; cdr3_aa: CAWSVRGGAPGELFF; cdr3_nt: TGTGCCTGGAGTGTGCGCGGGGGGGCCCCCGGGGAGCTGTTTTTT
clone_size: -; j_call: TRBJ2-2; d_call: TRBD1; v_call: TRBV2; cdr3_aa: CATGQGYTGELFF; cdr3_nt: TGTGCCACGGGACAGGGGTACACCGGGGAGCTGTTTTTT
clone_size: -; j_call: TRBJ1-2; d_call: TRBD1; v_call: TRBV30; cdr3_aa: CAWRATGEQKGYTF; cdr3_nt: TGTGCCTGGAGGGCTACAGGGGAGCAGAAAGGCTACACCTTC
clone_size: -; j_call: TRBJ1-3; d_call: -; v_call: TRBV4-1; cdr3_aa: CASSQVHNSGNTIYF; cdr3_nt: TGCGCCAGCAGCCAAGTCCACAACTCTGGAAACACCATATATTTT
clone_size: -; j_call: TRBJ1-3; d_call: -; v_call: TRBV3-1/TRBV3-2; cdr3_aa: CASSQAGSTQPNSGNTIYF; cdr3_nt: TGTGCCAGCAGCCAAGCCGGGAGCACACAGCCTAACTCTGGAAACACCATATATTTT
clone_size: -; j_call: TRBJ2-2; d_call: -; v_call: TRBV9; cdr3_aa: CASSVSGLGTGELFF; cdr3_nt: TGTGCCAGCAGCGTTTCAGGGCTGGGCACCGGGGAGCTGTTTTTT
clone_size: -; j_call: TRBJ2-5; d_call: -; v_call: TRBV7-9; cdr3_aa: CASSLVLDSSQYF; cdr3_nt: TGTGCCAGCAGCTTAGTGTTAGATTCCTCCCAGTACTTC
clone_size: -; j_call: TRBJ2-1; d_call: -; v_call: TRBV7-7; cdr3_aa: CASSKVGSSYNEQFF; cdr3_nt: TGTGCCAGCAGCAAAGTGGGGAGCTCCTACAATGAGCAGTTCTTC
clone_size: -; j_call: TRBJ1-1; d_call: -; v_call: TRBV28; cdr3_aa: CASSFWGTSTEAFF; cdr3_nt: TGTGCCAGCAGTTTCTGGGGAACTAGCACTGAAGCTTTCTTT
clone_size: -; j_call: TRBJ1-1; d_call: TRBD1; v_call: TRBV25-1; cdr3_aa: CASSESQGATEAFF; cdr3_nt: TGTGCCAGCAGTGAATCTCAGGGGGCCACTGAAGCTTTCTTT
clone_size: -; j_call: TRBJ2-2; d_call: -; v_call: TRBV28; cdr3_aa: CASSLFTGELFF; cdr3_nt: TGTGCCAGCAGTTTATTTACTGGGGAGCTGTTTTTT
clone_size: -; j_call: TRBJ2-3; d_call: -; v_call: TRBV5-1; cdr3_aa: CASSPLGDPSGTDTQYF; cdr3_nt: TGCGCCAGCAGCCCCTTGGGTGATCCTAGCGGCACAGATACGCAGTATTTT
clone_size: -; j_call: TRBJ2-7; d_call: TRBD2; v_call: TRBV19; cdr3_aa: CARPSGTYEQYF; cdr3_nt: TGTGCCAGACCTAGCGGAACCTACGAGCAGTACTTC
clone_size: -; j_call: TRBJ1-4; d_call: -; v_call: TRBV19; cdr3_aa: CASNPTGGNEKLFF; cdr3_nt: TGTGCCAGTAACCCGACGGGAGGGAATGAAAAACTGTTTTTT
clone_size: -; j_call: TRBJ1-5; d_call: TRBD1; v_call: TRBV4-3; cdr3_aa: CASSEGTGGEQPQHF; cdr3_nt: TGCGCCAGCAGCGAAGGGACAGGGGGCGAACAGCCCCAGCATTTT
clone_size: few; j_call: TRBJ1-2; d_call: TRBD1; v_call: TRBV28; cdr3_aa: CASSSYLGLGQGSYGYTF; cdr3_nt: TGTGCCAGCAGTTCCTATCTTGGTTTAGGACAGGGGTCTTATGGCTACACCTTC
clone_size: -; j_call: TRBJ2-7; d_call: -; v_call: TRBV27; cdr3_aa: CASTSSAGESSYEQYF; cdr3_nt: TGTGCCAGCACATCCTCGGCAGGGGAGTCGTCCTACGAGCAGTACTTC
clone_size: -; j_call: TRBJ2-2; d_call: TRBD1; v_call: TRBV7-2; cdr3_aa: CASRPNRGTGELFF; cdr3_nt: TGTGCCAGCAGACCGAACAGGGGTACCGGGGAGCTGTTTTTT
clone_size: -; j_call: TRBJ1-1; d_call: -; v_call: TRBV21-1; cdr3_aa: CASSKAADRGRTEAFF; cdr3_nt: TGTGCCAGCAGCAAAGCTGCGGACAGGGGGCGTACTGAAGCTTTCTTT
clone_size: -; j_call: TRBJ2-2; d_call: -; v_call: TRBV10-3; cdr3_aa: CAISGPQGQTNTGELFF; cdr3_nt: TGTGCCATCAGTGGACCTCAGGGGCAGACGAACACCGGGGAGCTGTTTTTT
clone_size: -; j_call: TRBJ2-4; d_call: -; v_call: TRBV10-3; cdr3_aa: CAIRDMSNIQYF; cdr3_nt: TGTGCCATTCGGGACATGTCCAACATTCAGTACTTC
clone_size: few; j_call: TRBJ1-6; d_call: -; v_call: TRBV12-3/TRBV12-4; cdr3_aa: CASKGRGDSPLHF; cdr3_nt: TGTGCCAGCAAGGGGCGGGGGGATTCACCCCTCCACTTT